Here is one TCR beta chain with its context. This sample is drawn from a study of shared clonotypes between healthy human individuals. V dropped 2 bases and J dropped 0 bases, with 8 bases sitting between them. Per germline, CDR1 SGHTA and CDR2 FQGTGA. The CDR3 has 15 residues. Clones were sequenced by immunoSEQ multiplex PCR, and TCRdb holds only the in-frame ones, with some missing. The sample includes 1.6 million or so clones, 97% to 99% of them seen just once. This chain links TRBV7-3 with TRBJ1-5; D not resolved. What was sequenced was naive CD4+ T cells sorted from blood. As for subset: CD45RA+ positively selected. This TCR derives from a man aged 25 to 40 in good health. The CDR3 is CASSLSGYSNQPQHF. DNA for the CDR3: TGTGCCAGCAGCTTATCCGGCTATAGCAATCAGCCCCAGCATTTT.